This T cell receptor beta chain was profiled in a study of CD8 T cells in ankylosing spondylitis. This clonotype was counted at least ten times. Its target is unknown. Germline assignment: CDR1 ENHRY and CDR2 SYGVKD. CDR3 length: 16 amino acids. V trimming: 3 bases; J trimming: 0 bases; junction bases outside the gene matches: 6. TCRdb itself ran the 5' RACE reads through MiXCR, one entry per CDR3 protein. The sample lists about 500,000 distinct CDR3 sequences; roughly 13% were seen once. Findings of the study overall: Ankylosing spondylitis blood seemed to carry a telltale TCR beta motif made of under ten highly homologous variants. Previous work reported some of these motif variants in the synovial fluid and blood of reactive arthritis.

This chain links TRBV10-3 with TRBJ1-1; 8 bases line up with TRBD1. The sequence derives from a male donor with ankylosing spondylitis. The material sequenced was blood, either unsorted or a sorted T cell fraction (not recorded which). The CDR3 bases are TGTGCCATCAGTGATGACAGGGGCCCGGTGAACACTGAAGCTTTCTTT. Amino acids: CAISDDRGPVNTEAFF.